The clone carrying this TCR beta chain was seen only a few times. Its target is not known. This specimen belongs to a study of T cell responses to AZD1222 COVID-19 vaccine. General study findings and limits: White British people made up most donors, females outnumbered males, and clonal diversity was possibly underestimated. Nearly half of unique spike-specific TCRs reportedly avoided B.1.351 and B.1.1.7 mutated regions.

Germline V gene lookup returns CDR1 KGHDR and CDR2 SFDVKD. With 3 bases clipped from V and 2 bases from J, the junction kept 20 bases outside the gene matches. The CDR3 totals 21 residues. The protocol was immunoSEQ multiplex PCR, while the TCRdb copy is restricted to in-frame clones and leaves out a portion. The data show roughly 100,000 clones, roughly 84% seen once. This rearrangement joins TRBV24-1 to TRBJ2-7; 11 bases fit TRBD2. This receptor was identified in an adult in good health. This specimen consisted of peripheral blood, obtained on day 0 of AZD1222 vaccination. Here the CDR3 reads CATSDPKWGTETSGATYEQYV. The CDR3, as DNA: TGTGCCACCAGTGATCCCAAGTGGGGGACAGAGACTAGCGGGGCAACCTACGAGCAGTACGTC.